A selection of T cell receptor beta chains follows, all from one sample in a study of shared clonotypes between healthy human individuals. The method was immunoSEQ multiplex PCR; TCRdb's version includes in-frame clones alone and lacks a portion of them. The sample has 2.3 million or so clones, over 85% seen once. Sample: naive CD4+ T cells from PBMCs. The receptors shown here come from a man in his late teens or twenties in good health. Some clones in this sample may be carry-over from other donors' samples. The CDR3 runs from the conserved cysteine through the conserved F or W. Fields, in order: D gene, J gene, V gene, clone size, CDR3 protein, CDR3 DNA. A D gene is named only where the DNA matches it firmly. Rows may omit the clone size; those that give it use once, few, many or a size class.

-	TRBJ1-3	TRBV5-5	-	CASSPTTDSGNTIYF	TGTGCCAGCAGCCCGACGACGGACTCTGGAAACACCATATATTTT
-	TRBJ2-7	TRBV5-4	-	CASSATAYEQYF	TGTGCCAGCAGTGCCACCGCCTACGAGCAGTACTTC
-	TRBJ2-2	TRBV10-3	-	CAISESLSRTNTGELFF	TGTGCCATCAGTGAGTCCCTCTCTAGGACGAACACCGGGGAGCTGTTTTTT
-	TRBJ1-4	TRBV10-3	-	CAISASGRTNEKLFF	TGTGCCATCAGTGCATCAGGGCGTACTAATGAAAAACTGTTTTTT
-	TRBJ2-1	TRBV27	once	CASSNYNEQFF	TGTGCCAGCAGTAATTACAATGAGCAGTTCTTC
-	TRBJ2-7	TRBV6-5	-	CASSSGYRAPGEQYF	TGTGCCAGCAGTTCAGGATACAGGGCTCCAGGCGAGCAGTACTTC
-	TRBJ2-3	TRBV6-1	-	CASDVTDTQYF	TGTGCCAGCGACGTGACAGATACGCAGTATTTT
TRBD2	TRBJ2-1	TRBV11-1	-	CASRIIAGGAAEQFF	TGTGCCAGCAGAATCATAGCGGGAGGAGCGGCTGAGCAGTTCTTC
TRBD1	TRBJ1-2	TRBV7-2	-	CASSLAGGQGSAVGYTF	TGTGCCAGCAGCTTAGCGGGCGGACAGGGATCCGCTGTGGGCTACACCTTC
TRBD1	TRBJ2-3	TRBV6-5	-	CASRWQGVPDTQYF	TGTGCCAGCAGGTGGCAGGGGGTGCCAGATACGCAGTATTTT
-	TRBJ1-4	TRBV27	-	CASSGVGAANEKLFF	TGTGCCAGCAGTGGAGTCGGGGCAGCTAATGAAAAACTGTTTTTT
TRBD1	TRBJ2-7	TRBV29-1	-	CSARQGMGEQYF	TGCAGCGCTCGACAGGGTATGGGGGAGCAGTACTTC
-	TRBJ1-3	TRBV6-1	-	CASSVGGPGNTIYF	TGTGCCAGCAGTGTCGGAGGGCCTGGAAACACCATATATTTT
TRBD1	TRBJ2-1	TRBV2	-	CASMRTGTSYNEQFF	TGTGCCAGCATGAGGACAGGGACCTCCTACAATGAGCAGTTCTTC
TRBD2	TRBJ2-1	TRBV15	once	CATSRDRVGLAGVWSYNEQFF	TGTGCCACCAGCAGAGATCGTGTGGGCCTAGCGGGAGTTTGGTCCTACAATGAGCAGTTCTTC
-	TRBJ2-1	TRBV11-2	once	CASSPQTGAYEQFF	TGTGCCAGCAGCCCTCAGACTGGGGCTTATGAGCAGTTCTTC
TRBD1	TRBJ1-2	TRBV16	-	CASSADRATSGYTF	TGTGCCAGCAGCGCTGACAGGGCTACGTCGGGCTACACCTTC
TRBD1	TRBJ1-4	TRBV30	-	CAWSADAGTGYLSRNEKLFF	TGTGCCTGGAGTGCCGATGCCGGGACAGGGTATTTAAGTCGGAATGAAAAACTGTTTTTT
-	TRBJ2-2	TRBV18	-	CASSPPSARVTGELFF	TGTGCCAGCTCACCGCCATCGGCCAGGGTGACCGGGGAGCTGTTTTTT
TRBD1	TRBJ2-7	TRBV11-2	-	CASSSDRGLYEQYF	TGTGCCAGCAGCTCGGACAGGGGGCTTTACGAGCAGTACTTC
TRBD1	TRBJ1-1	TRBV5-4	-	CASSLVSTGKGKAFF	TGTGCCAGCAGCTTGGTTTCGACAGGGAAGGGGAAAGCTTTCTTT
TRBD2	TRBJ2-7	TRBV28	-	CASNLQLAGEGGQYF	TGTGCCAGCAATCTGCAACTAGCGGGGGAAGGTGGGCAGTACTTC
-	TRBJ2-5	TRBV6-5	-	CASGWARQETQYF	TGTGCCAGCGGATGGGCCAGACAAGAGACCCAGTACTTC
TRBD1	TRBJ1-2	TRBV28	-	CASTSGGGIGYTF	TGTGCCAGCACCTCAGGGGGGGGTATTGGCTACACCTTC
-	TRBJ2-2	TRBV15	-	CATSRGGHTGELFF	TGTGCCACCAGCAGAGGTGGGCATACCGGGGAGCTGTTTTTT
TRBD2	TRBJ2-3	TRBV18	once	CASSPLAGGPDTQYF	TGTGCCAGCTCACCCCTAGCGGGAGGGCCGGATACGCAGTATTTT
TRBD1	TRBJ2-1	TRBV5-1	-	CASSLMGQGYNEQFF	TGCGCCAGCAGCCTTATGGGACAGGGCTACAATGAGCAGTTCTTC
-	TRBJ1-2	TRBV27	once	CASTGTGANYGYTF	TGTGCCAGCACCGGTACAGGCGCTAACTATGGCTACACCTTC
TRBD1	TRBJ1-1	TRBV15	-	CATSEDRLNTEAFF	TGTGCCACCAGTGAGGACAGGCTGAACACTGAAGCTTTCTTT
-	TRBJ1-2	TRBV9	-	CASSAVGGGFNYGYTF	TGTGCCAGCAGCGCAGTAGGCGGGGGGTTTAACTATGGCTACACCTTC
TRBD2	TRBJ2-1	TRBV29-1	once	CSVDPLGSGSTNEQFF	TGCAGCGTTGACCCTCTCGGGAGCGGGAGTACCAATGAGCAGTTCTTC
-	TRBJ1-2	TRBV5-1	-	CASSLDSLYGYTF	TGCGCCAGCAGCTTGGACAGTCTCTATGGCTACACCTTC
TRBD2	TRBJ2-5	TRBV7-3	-	CASSLLAVSTQYF	TGTGCCAGCAGCTTACTAGCGGTTTCGACCCAGTACTTC
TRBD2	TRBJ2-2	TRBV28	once	CASSSSPGTSGRPNTGELFF	TGTGCCAGCAGTTCAAGTCCGGGGACTAGCGGGAGGCCGAACACCGGGGAGCTGTTTTTT
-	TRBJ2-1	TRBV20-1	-	CSAVRWNEQFF	TGCAGTGCTGTCCGGTGGAATGAGCAGTTCTTC
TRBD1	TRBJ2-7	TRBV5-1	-	CASSFGGQETYEQYF	TGCGCCAGCAGCTTCGGGGGACAGGAGACCTACGAGCAGTACTTC
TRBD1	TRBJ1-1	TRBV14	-	CASSRYRGLRTEAFF	TGTGCCAGCAGCCGATACAGGGGGCTTCGGACTGAAGCTTTCTTT
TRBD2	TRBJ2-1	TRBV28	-	CASGVLAGGTNEQFF	TGTGCCAGCGGGGTCCTAGCGGGAGGGACCAATGAGCAGTTCTTC
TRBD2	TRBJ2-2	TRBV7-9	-	CASSLRTSGTGELFF	TGTGCCAGCAGCTTAAGGACTAGCGGCACCGGGGAGCTGTTTTTT
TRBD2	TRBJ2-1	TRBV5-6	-	CASSRTSGSRNEQFF	TGTGCCAGCAGCCGGACTAGCGGGAGCCGCAATGAGCAGTTCTTC
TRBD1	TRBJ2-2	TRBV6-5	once	CASMVDRGGELFF	TGTGCCAGCATGGTGGACAGGGGTGGGGAGCTGTTTTTT
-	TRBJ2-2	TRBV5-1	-	CASSYGGVTAGELFF	TGCGCCAGCAGCTATGGCGGGGTGACGGCCGGGGAGCTGTTTTTT